This TCR beta chain was documented in a study of blood T cells in healthy people across ages. Findings and limits, study-wide: Those diversity estimates obtained from one million T cells were thought to be underestimates.

Next came a second PCR, run for roughly 6 to 11 cycles, which used a sample-barcoded 5' primer along with a J-beta primer mix. Each CDR3 protein is one row after TCRdb ran MiXCR on the 5' RACE reads. The sample lists roughly 1,500,000 distinct CDR3 sequences, around 36% occurring once. Regarding this clonotype: The antigen is unknown.

From germline, CDR1 is SQVTM and CDR2 ANQGSEA. V gave up 5 bases and J gave up 0 bases; unmatched junction bases: 8. The CDR3 sequence is 17 residues long. Every donor provided ten milliliters of peripheral blood. Isolation per sample recovered at least 6 million PBMCs. The sequenced sample consisted of blood. The genes are TRBV29-1 and TRBJ1-6; TRBD1 agrees at 9 bases. The sequence came from a woman aged 25 to 39 in good health. CDR3: CSVQGQGRSSYNSPLHF. Here the CDR3 DNA reads TGCAGCGTTCAAGGACAGGGGAGGAGCTCCTATAATTCACCCCTCCACTTT.